The 9 T cell receptor beta chains presented below share a single source sample, sequenced in a study of T cells in tuberculosis. Stated time point: new active TB diagnosis, blood taken before or within 7 days of starting treatment. TCRdb keeps only in-frame clones here, not all; method: immunoSEQ multiplex PCR. The sample records approximately 31,000 clones, 86% being singletons. This specimen consisted of PBMCs, obtained at tuberculosis diagnosis. These receptors were taken from an adult with tuberculosis.

The chain employs TRBV15 and TRBJ2-1; the D gene is possibly TRBD2 (7 bases). Trimming removed 0 bases at V and 9 bases at J, with 12 bases between. The CDR3 runs 14 residues. CDR1 and CDR2 (germline): LNHNV, YYDKDF (reference sequence). CDR3 sequence (DNA): TGTGCCACCAGCAGAGAGGGGGGGCTGGGTGAGCAGTTCTTC. As protein: CATSREGGLGEQFF.

The chain carries TRBV5-6 and TRBJ2-7; 12 bases line up with TRBD2. Trimming cost V 4 bases and J 4 bases; bases outside gene matches: 9. This CDR3 comprises 16 residues. CDR1 and CDR2 (germline): SGHDT, YYEEEE. As DNA, the CDR3 is TGTGCCAGCAGCCCCTCCTTCACTAGCGGGAGGTACGAGCAGTACTTC. It codes for CASSPSFTSGRYEQYF.

CDR3 DNA sequence: TGTGCCAGCTTATCTAGCACAGATACGCAGTATTTT. It encodes CASLSSTDTQYF. The gene calls are TRBV25-1 and TRBJ2-3; D is undetermined. Trimming took off 8 bases at V and 0 bases at J, with 6 bases between the two ends. The CDR3 is made up of 12 amino acids. Germline V gene lookup returns CDR1 MGHDK and CDR2 SYGVNS.

The chain has TRBV4-2 and TRBJ1-4, with D hard to call. V shed 0 bases and J shed 0 bases, with 5 bases lying between them. The germline V gene has CDR1 LGHNA and CDR2 YNFKEQ. The CDR3 loop spans 15 amino acids. The CDR3 DNA is TGTGCCAGCAGCCAAGAGCCAGCAACTAATGAAAAACTGTTTTTT. It is translated as CASSQEPATNEKLFF.

The chain couples TRBV25-1 to TRBJ1-2; 7 positions agree with TRBD1. Unmatched junction bases numbered 10, after V lost 5 bases and J lost 4 bases. This CDR3 spans 15 amino acids. Germline V CDR1 and CDR2: MGHDK, SYGVNS. The CDR3 region has the DNA TGTGCCAGCAGTAGGGGAGGACAGGCGGCCTATGGCTACACCTTC. It is translated as CASSRGGQAAYGYTF.

This chain connects TRBV5-1 to TRBJ1-2; 7 bases align to TRBD1. Germline CDR1 and CDR2: SGHRS and YFSETQ. This CDR3 spans 15 amino acids. V was clipped by 9 bases and J by 5 bases; unmatched bases: 16. The CDR3 DNA reads TGCGCCAACCGACAGGGAACCGTCCTAGAATATGGCTACACCTTC. Translating gives CANRQGTVLEYGYTF.

J is TRBJ2-6 and V is TRBV4-1; weak D call: TRBD1 (5 bases). The CDR3 spans 18 residues. Germline-derived CDR1 and CDR2 are MGHRA and YSYEKL. The ends were cut back, 0 bases at V and 0 bases at J, with 12 bases in the middle. The CDR3 here is CASSQDGQGGSGANVLTF. The CDR3 DNA is TGCGCCAGCAGCCAAGACGGGCAGGGTGGCTCTGGGGCCAACGTCCTGACTTTC.

The chain is built from TRBV6-1 and TRBJ2-2, with a tentative D call TRBD1 (6 bases). V lost 5 bases and J lost 6, with 10 bases in between. Germline CDR1 is MNHNS and CDR2 is SASEGT. This CDR3 spans 13 amino acids. CDR3 DNA: TGTGCCAGCAGTTTACAGGGATCCGGGGAGCTGTTTTTT. This sequence encodes CASSLQGSGELFF.

The chain links TRBV2 to TRBJ2-7; 9 nucleotides agree with TRBD1. V shed 6 bases and J 4 bases; nucleotides not matched to a gene: 10. Germline V gene lookup returns CDR1 SNHLY and CDR2 FYNNEI. The CDR3 spans 15 residues. The CDR3 protein is CASSDPGQGTYEQYF. The CDR3, as DNA: TGTGCCAGCAGCGACCCGGGACAGGGAACTTACGAGCAGTACTTC.